This TCR beta chain was found in a study of T cell responses to AZD1222 COVID-19 vaccine. About this clone itself: Its antigen is as yet unknown.

This CDR3 spans 15 amino acids. The germline CDR1 and CDR2 sequences are MNHEY and SVGAGI. The V end lost 8 bases, the J end lost 5 bases, and 16 bases lay between the germline ends. Overall study findings and caveats: The study found Spike-specific TCR breadth and depth rose after two AZD1222 doses. Only a handful of AZD1222 recipients, five to seven in all, had baseline seropositivity.

The table came from immunoSEQ multiplex PCR; TCRdb's copy has only in-frame clones and leaves some out. Of roughly 83,000 clones listed, roughly 88% were seen once; the top ten hold 8.7%. The specimen comprised peripheral blood, sampled on day 0 of AZD1222 vaccination. This clonotype originated in an adult in good health. The chain couples TRBV6-5 to TRBJ1-6; TRBD1 is a possible D gene (6 bases). The CDR3 nucleotides read TGTGCCAGCGCAGAGGGGGGGCCAGATAATTCACCCCTCCACTTT. It translates to CASAEGGPDNSPLHF.